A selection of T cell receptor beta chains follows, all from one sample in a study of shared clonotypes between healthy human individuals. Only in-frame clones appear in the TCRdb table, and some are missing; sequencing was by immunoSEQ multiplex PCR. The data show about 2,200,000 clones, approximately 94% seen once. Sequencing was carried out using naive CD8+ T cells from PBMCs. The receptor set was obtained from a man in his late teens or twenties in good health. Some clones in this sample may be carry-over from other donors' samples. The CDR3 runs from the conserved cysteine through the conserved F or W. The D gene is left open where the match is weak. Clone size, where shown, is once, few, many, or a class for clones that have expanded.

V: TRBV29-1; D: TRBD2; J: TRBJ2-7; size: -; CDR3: CSVSGGRSYEQYF; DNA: TGCAGCGTTTCTGGCGGGAGAAGCTACGAGCAGTACTTC
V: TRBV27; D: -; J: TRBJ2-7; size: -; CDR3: CASSLGTIREQYF; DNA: TGTGCCAGCAGTTTAGGCACCATCAGGGAGCAGTACTTC
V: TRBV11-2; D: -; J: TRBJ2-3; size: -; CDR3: CASSRWGLVGGTDTQYF; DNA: TGTGCCAGCAGCAGGTGGGGGTTAGTTGGTGGGACAGATACGCAGTATTTT
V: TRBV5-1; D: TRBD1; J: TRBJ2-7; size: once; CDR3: CASSLGQGISYEQYF; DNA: TGCGCCAGCAGCCTCGGACAGGGGATCTCCTACGAGCAGTACTTC
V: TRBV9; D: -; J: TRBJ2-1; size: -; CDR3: CASSVEGASLVNEQFF; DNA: TGTGCCAGCAGCGTAGAAGGGGCTAGCTTAGTCAATGAGCAGTTCTTC
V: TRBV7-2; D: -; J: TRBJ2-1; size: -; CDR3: CASSSPLGRREENEQFF; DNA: TGTGCCAGCAGCTCACCCCTCGGACGGCGGGAAGAGAATGAGCAGTTCTTC
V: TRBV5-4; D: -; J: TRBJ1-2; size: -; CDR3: CASSPSTKMPYGYTF; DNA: TGTGCCAGCAGCCCGTCGACGAAAATGCCCTATGGCTACACCTTC
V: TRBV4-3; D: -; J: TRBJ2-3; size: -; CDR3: CASSQVGDTDTQYF; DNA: TGCGCCAGCAGCCAAGTCGGAGACACAGATACGCAGTATTTT
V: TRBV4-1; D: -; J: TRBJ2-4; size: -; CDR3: CASSQVIQGGQNIQYF; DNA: TGCGCCAGCAGCCAGGTTATTCAGGGGGGCCAAAACATTCAGTACTTC
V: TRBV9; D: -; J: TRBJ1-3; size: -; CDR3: CASSVGTGRSGNTIYF; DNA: TGTGCCAGCAGCGTAGGAACAGGCCGCTCTGGAAACACCATATATTTT
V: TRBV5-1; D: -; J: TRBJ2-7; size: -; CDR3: CASSLAGLPEQYF; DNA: TGCGCCAGCAGCTTGGCCGGTCTTCCCGAGCAGTACTTC
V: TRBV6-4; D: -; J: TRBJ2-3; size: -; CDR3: CASSELGQGAQYF; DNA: TGTGCCAGCAGTGAACTTGGACAAGGCGCGCAGTATTTT
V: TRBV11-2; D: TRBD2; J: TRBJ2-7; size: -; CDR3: CASSLGRLAGAGEQYF; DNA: TGTGCCAGCAGCTTAGGGCGACTAGCGGGAGCGGGCGAGCAGTACTTC
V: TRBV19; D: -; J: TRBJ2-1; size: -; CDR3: CASSIGPDNEQFF; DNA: TGTGCCAGTAGTATAGGGCCCGACAATGAGCAGTTCTTC
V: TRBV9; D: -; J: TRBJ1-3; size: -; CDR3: CASSVVPTDAGNTIYF; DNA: TGTGCCAGCAGCGTAGTTCCGACAGACGCTGGAAACACCATATATTTT
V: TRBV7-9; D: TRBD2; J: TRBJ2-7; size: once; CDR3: CASSLLAGITYEQYF; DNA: TGTGCCAGCAGCTTACTAGCGGGGATTACCTACGAGCAGTACTTC
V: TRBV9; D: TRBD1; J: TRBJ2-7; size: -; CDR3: CASSGDAGTGTYEQYF; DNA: TGTGCCAGCAGCGGTGACGCCGGGACAGGAACCTACGAGCAGTACTTC
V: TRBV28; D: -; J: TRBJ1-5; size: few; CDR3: CAGGVGNQPQHF; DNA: TGTGCCGGAGGGGTAGGAAATCAGCCCCAGCATTTT